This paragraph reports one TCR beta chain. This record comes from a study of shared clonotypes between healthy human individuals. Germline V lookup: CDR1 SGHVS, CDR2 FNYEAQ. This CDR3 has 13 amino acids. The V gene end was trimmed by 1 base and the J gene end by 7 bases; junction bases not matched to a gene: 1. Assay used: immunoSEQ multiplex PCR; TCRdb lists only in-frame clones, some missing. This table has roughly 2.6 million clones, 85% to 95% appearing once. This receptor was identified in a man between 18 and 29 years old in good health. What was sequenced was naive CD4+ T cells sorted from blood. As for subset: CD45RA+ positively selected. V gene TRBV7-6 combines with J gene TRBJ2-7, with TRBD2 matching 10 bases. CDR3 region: CASSLVAGGEQYF. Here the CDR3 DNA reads TGTGCCAGCAGCTTAGTAGCGGGGGGAGAGCAGTACTTC.